Listed below are T cell receptor beta chains from one sample, sequenced in a study of cytomegalovirus exposure and HLA in healthy donors. Profiling relied on immunoSEQ multiplex PCR, and the TCRdb table lists in-frame clones only, not all of them. Its listing shows about 200,000 clones. Input material: PBMCs. The receptors derive from a woman in her 30s in good health and CMV-seropositive. Both conserved end residues are part of each CDR3. D genes are given only for firm matches.

j_call d_call cdr3_length v_call cdr3_aa cdr3_nt
TRBJ2-2 . 10 TRBV6-6 CASSSGELFF TGTGCCAGCAGTTCAGGGGAGCTGTTTTTT
TRBJ2-7 . 13 TRBV7-2 CASSQTEGSEQYF TGTGCCAGCAGTCAGACGGAGGGGTCCGAGCAGTACTTC
TRBJ2-7 TRBD1 16 TRBV7-2 CASSLDSTGAAYEQYF TGTGCCAGCAGCTTAGATTCTACAGGGGCTGCCTACGAGCAGTACTTC
TRBJ2-5 TRBD2 17 TRBV7-9 CASSSDPGLAGAETQYF TGTGCCAGCAGCTCTGACCCAGGACTAGCGGGGGCAGAGACCCAGTACTTC
TRBJ2-3 TRBD1 14 TRBV10-3 CAISETGVGDTQYF TGTGCCATCAGTGAGACAGGGGTGGGAGATACGCAGTATTTT
TRBJ2-5 . 15 TRBV19 CASSTYRDLTETQYF TGTGCCAGTAGTACGTACAGGGATCTAACAGAGACCCAGTACTTC
TRBJ1-2 . 13 TRBV6-5 CASRVGANSGYTF TGTGCCAGTCGGGTGGGGGCCAACTCGGGCTACACCTTC
TRBJ2-7 TRBD2 15 TRBV6-5 CASSYSTSGSYEQYF TGTGCCAGCAGTTACTCGACTAGCGGGTCCTACGAGCAGTACTTC
TRBJ2-7 . 15 TRBV9 CASSVGGGRSYEQYF TGTGCCAGCAGCGTAGGAGGGGGTCGTTCCTACGAGCAGTACTTC
TRBJ1-4 . 17 TRBV19 CASSVLQGVATNEKLFF TGTGCCAGTAGTGTCCTACAGGGCGTCGCAACTAATGAAAAACTGTTTTTT
TRBJ2-2 . 13 TRBV11-3 CASSFPDTGELFF TGTGCCAGCAGCTTCCCAGACACCGGGGAGCTGTTTTTT
TRBJ1-3 . 16 TRBV25-1 CASSELGQGTGNTIYF TGTGCCAGCAGTGAATTGGGTCAGGGGACCGGAAACACCATATATTTT
TRBJ2-5 . 15 TRBV11-2 CASSLSPGSGETQYF TGTGCCAGCAGCTTATCACCGGGGTCGGGGGAGACCCAGTACTTC
TRBJ2-7 . 14 TRBV6-6 CASTTSDRTYEQYF TGTGCCAGCACTACGTCGGACAGAACCTACGAGCAGTACTTC
TRBJ2-3 . 13 TRBV2 CATKRELADTQYF TGTGCCACCAAACGGGAGTTAGCAGATACGCAGTATTTT
TRBJ1-1 . 15 TRBV18 CASSPFSGTEGEAFF TGTGCCAGCTCACCTTTCTCCGGGACGGAGGGAGAAGCTTTCTTT
TRBJ2-7 . 15 TRBV10-3 CAISEKQGQLWEQYF TGTGCCATCAGTGAGAAACAGGGTCAGTTGTGGGAGCAGTACTTC
TRBJ2-7 . 14 TRBV28 CASRKPSPNYEQYF TGTGCCAGCAGAAAACCTAGTCCCAACTACGAGCAGTACTTC
TRBJ2-7 . 15 TRBV18 CASSPSQSYSYEQYF TGTGCCAGCTCACCATCACAGTCATACTCCTACGAGCAGTACTTC
TRBJ1-1 TRBD1 15 TRBV5-6 CASSPRQGWKAEAFF TGTGCCAGCAGCCCCCGACAGGGGTGGAAGGCTGAAGCTTTCTTT
TRBJ1-2 . 14 TRBV19 CASSTAGRGYGYTF TGTGCCAGTAGTACGGCCGGGCGGGGTTATGGCTACACCTTC
TRBJ1-2 TRBD1 15 TRBV6-5 CASSPNRGGSYGYTF TGTGCCAGCAGTCCAAACAGGGGGGGAAGCTATGGCTACACCTTC
TRBJ1-2 . 14 TRBV6-5 CASSYSTGGYGYTF TGTGCCAGCAGTTACTCGACCGGGGGCTATGGCTACACCTTC
TRBJ1-4 . 15 TRBV5-1 CASSLLQGSNEKLFF TGCGCCAGCAGCTTGCTTCAGGGGAGTAATGAGAAACTGTTTTTT
TRBJ2-3 TRBD2 16 TRBV18 CASSPLGGGGTDTQYF TGTGCCAGCTCACCTTTAGGCGGGGGGGGCACAGATACGCAGTATTTT
TRBJ2-1 TRBD1 15 TRBV7-9 CASSFATGGRNEQFF TGTGCCAGCAGCTTCGCCACAGGGGGCCGGAATGAGCAGTTCTTC